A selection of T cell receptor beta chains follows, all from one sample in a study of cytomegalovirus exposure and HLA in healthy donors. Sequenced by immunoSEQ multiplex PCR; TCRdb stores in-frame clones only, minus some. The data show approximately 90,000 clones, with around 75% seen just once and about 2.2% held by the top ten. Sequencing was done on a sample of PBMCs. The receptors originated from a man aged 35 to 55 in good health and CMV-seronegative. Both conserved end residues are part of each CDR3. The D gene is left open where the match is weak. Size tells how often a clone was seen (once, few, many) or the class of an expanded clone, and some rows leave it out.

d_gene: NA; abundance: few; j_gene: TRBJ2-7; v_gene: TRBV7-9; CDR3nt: TGTGCCAGCAGCTTAAGGGGCGAGCAGTACTTC; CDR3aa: CASSLRGEQYF
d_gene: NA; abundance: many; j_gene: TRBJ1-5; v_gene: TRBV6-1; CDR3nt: TGTGCCAGCAGTGAGTTGTTACGGAGGAATCAGCCCCAGCATTTT; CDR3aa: CASSELLRRNQPQHF
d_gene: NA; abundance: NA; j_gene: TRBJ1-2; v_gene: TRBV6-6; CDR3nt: TGTGCCAGCAGCCCCCGACAGGTGGATGGCTACACCTTC; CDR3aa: CASSPRQVDGYTF
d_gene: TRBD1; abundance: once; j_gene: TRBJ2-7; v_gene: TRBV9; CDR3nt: TGTGCCAGCAGCGTAGCCCCAGGGGGCGTCTACGAGCAGTACTTC; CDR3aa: CASSVAPGGVYEQYF
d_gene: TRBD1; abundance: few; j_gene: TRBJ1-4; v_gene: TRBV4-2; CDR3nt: TGTGCCAGCAGCCCGCTACAGGGGGCAGGGGAAAAACTGTTTTTT; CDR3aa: CASSPLQGAGEKLFF
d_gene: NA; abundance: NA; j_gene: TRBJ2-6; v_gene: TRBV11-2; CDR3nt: TGTGCCAGCAGCCTCAGACGAGGGACCCCGGGAGCTGGGGCCAACGTCCTGACTTTC; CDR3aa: CASSLRRGTPGAGANVLTF
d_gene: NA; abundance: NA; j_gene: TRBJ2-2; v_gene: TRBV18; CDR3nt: TGTGCCAGCTCACTATTTTCTAACCAAGCCGGGGAGCTGTTTTTT; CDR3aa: CASSLFSNQAGELFF
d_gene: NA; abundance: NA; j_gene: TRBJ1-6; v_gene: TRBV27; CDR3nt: TGTGCCAGCAGGGAGACCGGGACAAGCCTACCCAATTCACCCCTCCACTTT; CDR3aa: CASRETGTSLPNSPLHF
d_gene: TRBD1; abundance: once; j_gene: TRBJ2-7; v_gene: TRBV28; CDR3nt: TGTGCCAGCAGTTTATTCTACTCTCGACAGGGGTTGGAGAACGAGCAGTACTTC; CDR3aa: CASSLFYSRQGLENEQYF
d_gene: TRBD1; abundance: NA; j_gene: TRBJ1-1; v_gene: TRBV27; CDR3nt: TGTGCCAGCAGTCCCTATGGACAGGGGGCGAGCTTGAACACTGAAGCTTTCTTT; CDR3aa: CASSPYGQGASLNTEAFF
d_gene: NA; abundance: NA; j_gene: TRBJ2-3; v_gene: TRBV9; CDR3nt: TGTGCCAGCAGCTCCCCAAAGGGGGGCGGGAGTAATACAGATACGCAGTATTTT; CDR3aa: CASSSPKGGGSNTDTQYF
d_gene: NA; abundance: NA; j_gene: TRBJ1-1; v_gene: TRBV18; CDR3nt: TGTGCCAGCTCACTCGGGAGAGGGGATGAAGCTTTCTTT; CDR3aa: CASSLGRGDEAFF
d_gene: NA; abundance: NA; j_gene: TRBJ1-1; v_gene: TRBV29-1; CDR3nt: TGCAGCGTTGCATTGATGGGGGCCACTGAAGCTTTCTTT; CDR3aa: CSVALMGATEAFF
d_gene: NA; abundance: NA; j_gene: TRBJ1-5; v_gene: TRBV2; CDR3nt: TGTGCCAGCAGTAAGGGCGGGGGCAATCAGCCCCAGCATTTT; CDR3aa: CASSKGGGNQPQHF
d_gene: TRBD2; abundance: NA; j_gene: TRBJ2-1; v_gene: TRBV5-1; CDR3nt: TGCGCCAGCAGCTTGGTTGGCGGGAGGGCCTCCCCTTACAATGAGCAGTTCTTC; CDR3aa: CASSLVGGRASPYNEQFF
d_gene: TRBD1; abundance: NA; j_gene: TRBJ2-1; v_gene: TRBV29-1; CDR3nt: TGCACCTGGGAAGAGGGGGCCGGGAATGAGCAGTTCTTC; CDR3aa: CTWEEGAGNEQFF
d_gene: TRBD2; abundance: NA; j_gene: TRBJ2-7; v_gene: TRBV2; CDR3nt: TGTGCCAGCAGTTTTACTAGCGCGTTGGACTACGAGCAGTACTTC; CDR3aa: CASSFTSALDYEQYF
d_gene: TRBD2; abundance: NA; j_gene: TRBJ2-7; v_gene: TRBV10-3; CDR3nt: TGTGCCACCGGGGGACTAGCGAGGGAGCAGTACTTC; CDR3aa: CATGGLAREQYF
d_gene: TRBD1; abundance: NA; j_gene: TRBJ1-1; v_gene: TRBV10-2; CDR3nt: TGCGCCAGCAGTGATGGGAACAGGGGGCCGGGTGAAGCTTTCTTT; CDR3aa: CASSDGNRGPGEAFF
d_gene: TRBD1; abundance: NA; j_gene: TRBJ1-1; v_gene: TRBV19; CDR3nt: TGTGCCAGTAGGCCGGACAGGGGGCGAGTGAACACTGAAGCTTTCTTT; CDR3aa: CASRPDRGRVNTEAFF
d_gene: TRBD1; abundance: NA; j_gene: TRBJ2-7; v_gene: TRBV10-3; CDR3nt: TGTGCGACCGGGACAGGGGATGACGAGCAGTACTTC; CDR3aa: CATGTGDDEQYF
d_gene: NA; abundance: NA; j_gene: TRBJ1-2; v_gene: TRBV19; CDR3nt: TGTGCCAGTAAGAAGGAGGTCGACTATGGCTACACCTTC; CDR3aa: CASKKEVDYGYTF
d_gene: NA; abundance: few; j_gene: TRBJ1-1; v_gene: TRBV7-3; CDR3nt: TGTGCCAGCAGAACCCGACACGGGACAAACACTGAAGCTTTCTTT; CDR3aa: CASRTRHGTNTEAFF
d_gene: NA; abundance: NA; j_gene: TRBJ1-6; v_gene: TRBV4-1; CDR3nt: TGCGCCAGCAGCCAGGGCGGGGGGTCCCTTCATTCACCCCTCCACTTT; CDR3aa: CASSQGGGSLHSPLHF
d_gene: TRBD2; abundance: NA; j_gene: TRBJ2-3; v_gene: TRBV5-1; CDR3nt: TGCGCCAGCAGCTTGGAACCTAGCGGGACTAGCACAGATACGCAGTATTTT; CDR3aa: CASSLEPSGTSTDTQYF
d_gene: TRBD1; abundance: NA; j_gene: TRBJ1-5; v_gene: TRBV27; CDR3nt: TGTGCCAGCAGATCCCTTGGGACAGAATATCAGCCCCAGCATTTT; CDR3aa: CASRSLGTEYQPQHF
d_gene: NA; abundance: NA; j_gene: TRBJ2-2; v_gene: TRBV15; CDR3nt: TGTGCCACCAGCAGAGATCCGGGTGGTCGGACCGGGGAGCTGTTTTTT; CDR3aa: CATSRDPGGRTGELFF
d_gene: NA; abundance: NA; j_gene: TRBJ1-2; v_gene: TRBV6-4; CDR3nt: TGTGCCAGCAGCCCGGGATCAGCTAACTATGGCTACACCTTC; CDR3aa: CASSPGSANYGYTF
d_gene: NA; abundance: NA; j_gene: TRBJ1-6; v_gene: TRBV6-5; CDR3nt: TGTGCCAGCAGTTCAGACGGGAGCTTTTCACCCCTCCACTTT; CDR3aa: CASSSDGSFSPLHF
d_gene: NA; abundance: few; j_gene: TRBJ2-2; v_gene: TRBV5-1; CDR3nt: TGCGCCAGCAAATTAGAGGCGCCGGGCACCGGGGAGCTGTTTTTT; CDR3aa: CASKLEAPGTGELFF
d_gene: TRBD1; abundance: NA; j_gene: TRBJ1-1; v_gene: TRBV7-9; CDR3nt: TGTGCCAGCAGCCCTGCCGACAGGGTCACTGAAGCTTTCTTT; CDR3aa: CASSPADRVTEAFF
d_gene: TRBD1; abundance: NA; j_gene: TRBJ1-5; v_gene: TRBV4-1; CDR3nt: TGCGCCAGCAGCCAGGGACAGGGATATGGCAATCAGCCCCAGCATTTT; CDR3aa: CASSQGQGYGNQPQHF
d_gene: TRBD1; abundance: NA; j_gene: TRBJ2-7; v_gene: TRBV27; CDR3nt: TGTGCCAGCAGTTCGGCTGGGACAGGGGGCGGCGAGCAGTACTTC; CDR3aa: CASSSAGTGGGEQYF
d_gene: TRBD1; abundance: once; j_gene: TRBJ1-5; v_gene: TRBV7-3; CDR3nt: TGTGCCAGCAGCCCTAGACAGGGACACCAGCCCCAGCATTTT; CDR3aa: CASSPRQGHQPQHF
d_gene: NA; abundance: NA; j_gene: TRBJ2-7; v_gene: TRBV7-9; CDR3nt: TGTGCCAGCAGCGAAGACAGTAGTGAGCAGTACTTC; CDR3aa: CASSEDSSEQYF
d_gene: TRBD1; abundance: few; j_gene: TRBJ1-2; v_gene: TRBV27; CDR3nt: TGTGCCAGCAGTTCCTTGACAGGGATTTACTATGGCTACACCTTC; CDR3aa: CASSSLTGIYYGYTF
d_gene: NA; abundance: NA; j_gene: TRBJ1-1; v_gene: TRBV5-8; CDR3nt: TGTGCCAGCAGCTTGAGGCAGGGGCCGGTTGAAGCTTTCTTT; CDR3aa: CASSLRQGPVEAFF
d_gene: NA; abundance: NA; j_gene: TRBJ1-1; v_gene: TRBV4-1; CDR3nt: TGCGCCAGCAGCCAAGTTCAGGGTATGGGGAACACTGAAGCTTTCTTT; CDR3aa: CASSQVQGMGNTEAFF
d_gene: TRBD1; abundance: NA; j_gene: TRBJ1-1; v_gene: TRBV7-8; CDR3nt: TGTGCCAGCAGCTTAGGCGTTGGGACAGGGAACACTGAAGCTTTCTTT; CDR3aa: CASSLGVGTGNTEAFF
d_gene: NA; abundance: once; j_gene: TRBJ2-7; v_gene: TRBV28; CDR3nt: TGTGCCAGCAGGCGAAACACAGGGAATAGGCCCTACGAGCAGTACTTC; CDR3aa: CASRRNTGNRPYEQYF